These 28 T cell receptor beta chains originate from one sample sequenced in a study of T cell responses to AZD1222 COVID-19 vaccine. The table came from immunoSEQ multiplex PCR; TCRdb's copy has only in-frame clones and leaves some out. Counted here are over 100,000 clones, 75% to 85% occurring once; the ten biggest clones make up roughly 8.7%. The sample consisted of peripheral blood, taken 28 days after the second dose of the MenACWY control vaccine. Every receptor here comes from an adult who received the MenACWY meningococcal vaccine as a control.

The chain couples TRBV6-5 to TRBJ1-2; D is perhaps TRBD1 (5 bases). Trimming stripped 0 bases from V and 0 bases from J, with 8 bases between. This CDR3 is built from 15 residues. Germline V gene sequence: CDR1 MNHEY, CDR2 SVGAGI. The CDR3 reads CASSYSRGSNYGYTF. CDR3 nucleotides: TGTGCCAGCAGTTACTCGAGGGGTTCTAACTATGGCTACACCTTC.

The rearrangement joins TRBV19 to TRBJ1-6; TRBD1 aligns across 10 bases. This CDR3 is 15 amino acids long. Unmatched junction bases numbered 5, after V lost 3 bases and J lost 9 bases. The germline V gene encodes CDR1 LNHDA and CDR2 SQIVND (reference sequence). CDR3 sequence (DNA): TGTGCCAGTAGTATCCAGACAGGGGGCAGTTCACCCCTCCACTTT. This encodes CASSIQTGGSSPLHF. The variable domain in full, with the rest retrieved from reference TRBV19 and TRBJ1-6, is DGGITQSPKYLFRKEGQNVTLSCEQNLNHDAMYWYRQDPGQGLRLIYYSQIVNDFQKGDIAEGYSVSREKKESFPLTVTSAQKNPTAFYLCASSIQTGGSSPLHFGNGTRLTVT.

The chain employs TRBV3-1 (or the pseudogene TRBV3-2) and TRBJ2-7; D might be TRBD2 (5 bases). This CDR3 is built from 13 residues. Trimming cost V 4 bases and J 7 bases, with 14 bases left between them. Germline V gene data show CDR1 as LGHDT and CDR2 as YNNKEL (reference sequence). The chain's CDR3 is CASSPWRILEQYV. The CDR3 DNA follows: TGTGCCAGCAGCCCCTGGAGGATCTTGGAGCAGTACGTC.

The V gene is TRBV19, the J gene TRBJ2-5; 9 nucleotides match TRBD2. Unmatched junction bases numbered 7, after V lost 4 bases and J lost 4 bases. CDR1 is LNHDA, CDR2 SQIVND, per germline (reference sequence). CDR3 length equals 15 residues. CDR3 in amino acids: CASSTIAGVRETQYF. The CDR3 DNA is TGTGCCAGTAGTACTATAGCGGGAGTAAGAGAGACCCAGTACTTC.

The V gene is TRBV7-9, the J gene TRBJ2-7; 9 bases line up with TRBD1. V trimming: 4 bases; J trimming: 2 bases; junction bases outside the gene matches: 3. Germline V CDR1 and CDR2: SEHNR, FQNEAQ (reference sequence). The CDR3 sequence is 14 residues long. The CDR3 sequence: CASSWTGDPYEQYF. CDR3 in DNA: TGTGCCAGCAGCTGGACAGGGGACCCCTACGAGCAGTACTTC.

The genes are TRBV5-4 and TRBJ2-1; 16 bases are shared with TRBD2. This CDR3 region has 17 residues. Germline CDR1 SGHNT, CDR2 YYREEE (reference sequence). With 5 bases clipped from V and 4 bases from J, the junction kept 6 bases outside the gene matches. CDR3 DNA: TGTGCCAGCAGTGTGGGACTAGCGGGAGGGTCGTACAATGAGCAGTTCTTC. This sequence encodes CASSVGLAGGSYNEQFF.

This clone was recorded once. This rearrangement joins TRBV23-1 to TRBJ2-5, with a tentative D call TRBD2 (7 bases). TRBV23-1 is sorted into the ORF group, with uncertain function. V was cut by 1 base and J by 6 bases, with 12 bases left in between. The CDR3 is 14 amino acids. For the CDR3, the DNA is TGCGCCAGCAGTCAATTCAGGGGAGGGAAGACCCAGTACTTC. Translating gives CASSQFRGGKTQYF.

The genes are TRBV5-4 and TRBJ1-1, with D uncertain. The CDR3 has 14 amino acids. From germline, CDR1 is SGHNT and CDR2 YYREEE (reference sequence). V was cut by 4 bases and J by 1 base, with 11 bases left in between. The chain's CDR3 is CASSRENRNTEAFF. The CDR3 DNA is TGTGCCAGCAGCCGTGAAAACAGGAACACTGAAGCTTTCTTT. Filled out from reference TRBV5-4 and TRBJ1-1, the complete variable domain reads ETGVTQSPTHLIKTRGQQVTLRCSSQSGHNTVSWYQQALGQGPQFIFQYYREEENGRGNFPPRFSGLQFPNYSSELNVNALELDDSALYLCASSRENRNTEAFFGQGTRLTVV.

The gene calls are TRBV5-6 and TRBJ2-2; 7 nucleotides match TRBD1. Germline loops: CDR1 SGHDT, CDR2 YYEEEE. With V trimmed by 5 bases and J by 1 base, 2 bases remained unmatched. The CDR3 consists of 14 residues. CDR3 coding DNA: TGTGCCAGCAGTCGGGACAGGAACACCGGGGAGCTGTTTTTT. Residues: CASSRDRNTGELFF. The full variable domain, completed using reference TRBV5-6 and TRBJ2-2, is DAGVTQSPTHLIKTRGQQVTLRCSPKSGHDTVSWYQQALGQGPQFIFQYYEEEERQRGNFPDRFSGHQFPNYSSELNVNALLLGDSALYLCASSRDRNTGELFFGEGSRLTVL.

The rearrangement links TRBV4-3 to TRBJ2-7, with TRBD2 identical over 14 bases. Looked up from germline, CDR1 is LGHNA and CDR2 is YSLEER. CDR3 length equals 20 residues. The V segment lost 0 bases and the J segment 7 bases; nucleotides outside the gene matches: 17. This chain's CDR3 is CASSQEPPGLAGVLGSEQYF. The CDR3 region has the DNA TGCGCCAGCAGCCAAGAGCCCCCGGGACTAGCGGGAGTGTTGGGGTCGGAGCAGTACTTC.

The J gene is TRBJ1-5, the V gene TRBV9, with TRBD1 matching 10 bases. Germline values: CDR1 SGDLS, CDR2 YYNGEE. V trimming: 4 bases; J trimming: 5 bases; junction bases outside the gene matches: 3. The CDR3 is 14 amino acids. CDR3 nucleotide sequence: TGTGCCAGCAGCCTCGGGACAGGGGATCAGCCCCAGCATTTT. This sequence encodes CASSLGTGDQPQHF.

The rearrangement joins TRBV27 to TRBJ2-7, with TRBD2 identical over 9 bases. In germline, CDR1 is MNHEY, CDR2 SMNVEV (reference sequence). The CDR3 contains 17 residues. Unmatched junction bases numbered 12, after V lost 2 bases and J lost 4 bases. The CDR3 nucleotides read TGTGCCAGCAGTTTACGGGGTAGCGGGAGTTACCCTTACGAGCAGTACTTC. This gives the protein CASSLRGSGSYPYEQYF.

The rearrangement joins TRBV4-3 to TRBJ2-5; D remains unclear. Trimming pared 1 base from V and 2 bases from J, leaving 8 bases between. The CDR3 has 14 amino acids. Germline V lookup: CDR1 LGHNA, CDR2 YSLEER. The CDR3 region is CASSQALAQETQYF. The CDR3 DNA reads as TGCGCCAGCAGCCAAGCCCTTGCTCAAGAGACCCAGTACTTC.

The chain carries TRBV12-3 or TRBV12-4 and TRBJ2-7; unclear D gene. V was pared by 3 bases and J by 6 bases, with 9 bases between. The CDR3 spans 12 residues. The CDR3 is CASSLTAREQYF. CDR3 coding DNA: TGTGCCAGCAGTTTGACCGCTCGCGAGCAGTACTTC.

V is TRBV4-3 and J is TRBJ2-7, with D possibly being TRBD1 (6 bases). CDR3 size: 14 residues. V was pared by 4 bases and J by 4 bases, with 14 bases between. Per the germline V gene, CDR1 is LGHNA and CDR2 is YSLEER. CDR3 sequence (DNA): TGCGCCAGCAGCCGTTCCGGGACAAGTTACGAGCAGTACTTC. Amino acids: CASSRSGTSYEQYF.

This clone was seen a few times. In DNA, the CDR3 is TGTGCCAGCAGTTTAGCGGAATCCACTGAAGCTTTCTTT. Translated: CASSLAESTEAFF. This chain links TRBV12-3 or TRBV12-4 with TRBJ1-1, with D unresolved. V lost 0 bases to trimming and J lost 4 bases, with 6 bases between them. The CDR3 has 13 amino acids.

In its sample, this clone was seen a few times. This chain connects TRBV10-3 to TRBJ1-2; D is possibly TRBD1 (5 bases). Per the germline V gene, CDR1 is ENHRY and CDR2 is SYGVKD. The CDR3 is 14 amino acids. The V end was cut by 10 bases, the J end by 1 base, with 16 bases between. The CDR3 DNA sequence: TGTGCCACGACTCCGGACACCAATAACTATGGCTACACCTTC. Translated, it gives CATTPDTNNYGYTF.

The chain carries TRBV11-2 and TRBJ2-1; TRBD2 aligns across 7 bases. Germline V gives CDR1 SGHAT, CDR2 FQNNGV. The CDR3 covers 16 residues. The trim removed 1 base at V and 0 bases at J, leaving 3 bases unmatched. CDR3 protein: CASSLASGSSYNEQFF. CDR3 coding DNA: TGTGCCAGCAGCTTAGCTAGCGGTAGCTCCTACAATGAGCAGTTCTTC.

The chain uses TRBV9 and TRBJ2-3, with a tentative D call TRBD2 (5 bases). The CDR3 runs to 14 residues. Trimming took off 0 bases at V and 6 bases at J, with 11 bases between the two ends. Per the germline V gene, CDR1 is SGDLS and CDR2 is YYNGEE. CDR3 nucleotide sequence: TGTGCCAGCAGCGTAGCCCAAAGGGAGGATACGCAGTATTTT. Translating it yields CASSVAQREDTQYF.

The rearrangement uses TRBV6-6 and TRBJ1-2; D is unclear. The CDR3 is made up of 14 amino acids. The germline V gene encodes CDR1 MNHNY and CDR2 SVGAGI (reference sequence). V lost 2 bases, J lost 2 bases, and 9 bases lay in between. For the CDR3, the DNA is TGTGCCAGCAGTTACCCACAGATAAACTATGGCTACACCTTC. Translating gives CASSYPQINYGYTF.

The V call is TRBV7-8, the J call TRBJ1-2; tentative D call: TRBD1 (5 bases). Trimming pared 5 bases from V and 8 bases from J, leaving 21 bases between. Germline CDR1 and CDR2: SGHVS and FQNEAQ. The CDR3 totals 15 residues. The CDR3 region is CASSQIAGGSDGYTF. The CDR3, as DNA: TGTGCCAGCAGCCAAATAGCGGGGGGATCGGACGGCTACACCTTC. Full variable domain (remainder filled in from reference TRBV7-8 and TRBJ1-2): GAGVSQSPRYKVAKRGQDVALRCDPISGHVSLFWYQQALGQGPEFLTYFQNEAQLDKSGLPSDRFFAERPEGSVSTLKIQRTQQEDSAVYLCASSQIAGGSDGYTFGSGTRLTVV.

The CDR3 bases are TGTGCCAGCAGCTTCCAGACAGGGCCCTATGGCTACACCTTC. The encoded protein is CASSFQTGPYGYTF. The V call is TRBV5-4, the J call TRBJ1-2, with TRBD1 matching 7 bases. This CDR3 contains 14 residues. V trimming: 2 bases; J trimming: 4 bases; junction bases outside the gene matches: 5. Germline CDR1 is SGHNT and CDR2 is YYREEE (reference sequence).

CDR3 DNA sequence: TGTGCCAGCAGTTTGTTACAGGGTAATGAAAAACTGTTTTTT. It codes for CASSLLQGNEKLFF. The chain has TRBV2 and TRBJ1-4; the D gene is possibly TRBD1 (6 bases). Germline V gene data show CDR1 as SNHLY and CDR2 as FYNNEI. This CDR3 has 14 amino acids. V was trimmed by 5 bases and J by 4 bases, leaving 11 bases between them.

The gene calls are TRBV5-4 and TRBJ1-6; D remains unclear. Trimming left V 4 bases short and J 7 bases short, with 18 bases between. The V gene's germline CDR1 is SGHNT and CDR2 YYREEE (reference sequence). The CDR3 sequence is 16 residues long. As DNA, the CDR3 is TGTGCCAGCAGCCTCCTGACCGGCCGGCTAAATTCACCCCTCCACTTT. It encodes CASSLLTGRLNSPLHF.

This rearrangement joins TRBV5-5 to TRBJ1-2; D ambiguous. Germline CDR1 reads SGHKS; CDR2 reads YYEKEE (reference sequence). The CDR3 sequence is 14 residues long. V gave up 0 bases and J gave up 3 bases, with 9 bases separating them. The chain's CDR3 is CASSLAGADYGYTF. Written as DNA, the CDR3 is TGTGCCAGCAGCTTGGCCGGAGCGGACTATGGCTACACCTTC.

The gene calls are TRBV28 and TRBJ1-2; 9 nucleotides match TRBD1. Germline assignment: CDR1 MDHEN and CDR2 SYDVKM. This CDR3 spans 17 amino acids. V was pared by 4 bases and J by 7 bases, with 16 bases of the junction left unmatched. The CDR3 spells CASSSSGTGSSLGGYTF. The CDR3 nucleotides are TGTGCCAGCAGTTCCTCCGGGACAGGGAGTTCCCTGGGTGGCTACACCTTC.

V gene TRBV11-2 combines with J gene TRBJ2-1, with 11 nucleotides matching TRBD2. Germline values: CDR1 SGHAT, CDR2 FQNNGV. Trimming cost V 8 bases and J 8 bases; bases outside gene matches: 14. The CDR3 contains 16 residues. CDR3 protein: CASGSGLAALGDEQFF. The CDR3 nucleotides read TGTGCCAGCGGATCGGGACTAGCGGCACTAGGAGATGAGCAGTTCTTC.

This chain joins TRBV7-9 and TRBJ1-4, with D maybe TRBD1 (6 bases). CDR1 SEHNR and CDR2 FQNEAQ come from the germline V gene (reference sequence). The CDR3 loop spans 16 amino acids. V was cut by 5 bases and J by 7 bases, with 20 bases left in between. For the CDR3, the DNA is TGTGCCAGCAGCCCCAACGCGGGGGGCTGGGGTGAAAAACTGTTTTTT. Translated, it gives CASSPNAGGWGEKLFF.